Following are 15 T cell receptor beta chains from one sample sequenced in a study of tumor-infiltrating lymphocytes in localized non-small cell lung cancer. The method was immunoSEQ multiplex PCR; TCRdb's version includes in-frame clones alone and lacks a portion of them. The sample contains around 15,000 clones, 75% of which appear only once. Sequenced: lung tumor tissue. The source of these receptors is a human donor with non-small cell lung cancer.

The genes are TRBV5-1 and TRBJ1-1, with no clear D. Per the germline V gene, CDR1 is SGHRS and CDR2 is YFSETQ. This CDR3 region has 14 residues. With 1 base removed from V and 6 bases from J, the gap between germline ends came to 13 bases. CDR3 amino acids: CASSLTDEGPEAFF. CDR3 nucleotides: TGCGCCAGCAGCTTGACCGACGAGGGTCCTGAAGCTTTCTTT.

The J gene is TRBJ2-1, the V gene TRBV5-1, with D possibly TRBD2 on 5 matching bases. The V end was cut by 0 bases, the J end by 0 bases, with 13 bases between. The germline V gene encodes CDR1 SGHRS and CDR2 YFSETQ. The CDR3 spans 17 residues. The CDR3 DNA reads TGCGCCAGCAGCTTGGGGGTAGCGAGTAGCTCCTACAATGAGCAGTTCTTC. Encoded protein: CASSLGVASSSYNEQFF.

CDR3 nucleotide sequence: TGTGCCGTCGGACCGAGTTACGAGCAGTACTTC. It is translated as CAVGPSYEQYF. This rearrangement joins TRBV6-5 to TRBJ2-7; no firm D call. The V and J ends lost 11 bases and 4 bases respectively, with 12 bases between them. CDR1 and CDR2 from the germline V gene are MNHEY and SVGAGI. The CDR3 is 11 amino acids.

This chain joins TRBV5-6 and TRBJ2-7; 11 bases align to TRBD1. Germline V gene lookup returns CDR1 SGHDT and CDR2 YYEEEE. The CDR3 is 13 amino acids. J lost 6 bases, V lost 4 bases, and 3 bases had no gene match. The CDR3 sequence: CASSTGQGGEQYF. The CDR3 DNA is TGTGCCAGCAGCACGGGACAGGGGGGCGAGCAGTACTTC.

The V gene is TRBV28, the J gene TRBJ1-4, with 7 positions matching TRBD1. The CDR3 length is 14 residues. Germline CDR1 MDHEN, CDR2 SYDVKM. The junction had 8 bases not matched to a gene; V was cut back by 7 bases and J by 6 bases. DNA of the CDR3: TGTGCCAGCACTAAAGGGGGCAGGGATGAAAAACTGTTTTTT. Amino acids: CASTKGGRDEKLFF.

The V gene is TRBV19, the J gene TRBJ1-1, with 8 bases identical to TRBD1. V lost 7 bases and J lost 1; bases outside the gene matches: 8. This CDR3 spans 15 amino acids. Germline V gene lookup returns CDR1 LNHDA and CDR2 SQIVND (reference sequence). The CDR3 nucleotides are TGTGCCAGTACCGAAACCGGGACAGGGAACACTGAAGCTTTCTTT. Translation gives CASTETGTGNTEAFF.

The chain is built from TRBV9 and TRBJ1-2; D is perhaps TRBD1 (5 bases). The CDR3 contains 14 residues. The germline V gene has CDR1 SGDLS and CDR2 YYNGEE. V dropped 6 bases and J dropped 6 bases, with 18 bases sitting between them. The CDR3 bases are TGTGCCAGCACCCTCGCACCGGGGGATGATGGCTACACCTTC. It codes for CASTLAPGDDGYTF.

The V call is TRBV5-1, the J call TRBJ2-1, with TRBD2 matching 9 bases. The CDR3 length is 13 residues. Germline lookup yields CDR1 SGHRS and CDR2 YFSETQ. V lost 7 bases, J lost 2 bases, and 1 base stayed unmatched. CDR3: CASASGTYNEQFF. The CDR3 nucleotides are TGCGCCAGCGCTAGCGGGACCTACAATGAGCAGTTCTTC.

The gene calls are TRBV19 and TRBJ2-5, with 7 bases that match TRBD1. The CDR3 runs 14 residues. Looked up from germline, CDR1 is LNHDA and CDR2 is SQIVND (reference sequence). After removal of 6 bases from V and 0 bases from J, the junction contained 4 bases not matched to a gene. CDR3 nucleotides: TGTGCCAGTAGGACAGGGCAGTACCAAGAGACCCAGTACTTC. Its translation: CASRTGQYQETQYF.

This clone turned up a few times. The CDR3, as DNA: TGTGCCAGCAGTTTTGTAGCGGGATGGACCGGGGAGCTGTTTTTT. Residues: CASSFVAGWTGELFF. V is TRBV28 and J is TRBJ2-2; 8 nucleotides align to TRBD2. The length of the CDR3 is 15 residues. The germline V gene encodes CDR1 MDHEN and CDR2 SYDVKM. V was pared by 3 bases and J by 5 bases, with 5 bases of the junction left unmatched.

The chain links TRBV9 to TRBJ1-6; 7 bases are shared with TRBD1. J gave up 6 bases and V 9 bases, and 12 bases lay outside the gene matches. Looked up from germline, CDR1 is SGDLS and CDR2 is YYNGEE. The CDR3 sequence is 15 residues long. The CDR3 is CANGLGQPSNSPLHF. CDR3 bases: TGTGCCAACGGCCTGGGACAGCCGAGTAATTCACCCCTCCACTTT.

The CDR3 bases are TGCGCCAGCAGCTCCACAGTGGAGGGCTACACCTTC. As protein: CASSSTVEGYTF. This chain connects TRBV5-1 to TRBJ1-2; the D is unclear. The CDR3 is 12 amino acids. Trimming removed 3 bases from V and 8 bases from J, with 11 bases in between. CDR1 is SGHRS and CDR2 is YFSETQ in the germline V gene.

J is TRBJ2-3 and V is TRBV7-2; the D gene is possibly TRBD1 (6 bases). Trimming cost V 3 bases and J 6 bases, with 16 bases left between them. Germline V lookup: CDR1 SGHTA, CDR2 FQGNSA. This CDR3 has 15 amino acids. CDR3 in DNA: TGTGCCAGCAGCTTTTTAGGACAGACACCCGATACGCAGTATTTT. This encodes CASSFLGQTPDTQYF.

This chain uses TRBV7-8 with TRBJ2-7; TRBD1 matches 11 bases. The CDR3 runs to 16 residues. Germline assignment: CDR1 SGHVS and CDR2 FQNEAQ. Unmatched junction bases numbered 9, after V lost 5 bases and J lost 3 bases. The CDR3 DNA sequence: TGTGCCAGCAGCCGAAGTGCCGGGACAGGGGGCTACGAGCAGTACTTC. Translated, it gives CASSRSAGTGGYEQYF. Based on the CDR3 plus reference TRBV7-8 and TRBJ2-7, the full variable domain is GAGVSQSPRYKVAKRGQDVALRCDPISGHVSLFWYQQALGQGPEFLTYFQNEAQLDKSGLPSDRFFAERPEGSVSTLKIQRTQQEDSAVYLCASSRSAGTGGYEQYFGPGTRLTVT.

The gene calls are TRBV29-1 and TRBJ2-7, with D tentatively TRBD2 (6 bases). CDR3 length equals 11 residues. V gave up 3 bases and J gave up 5 bases, with 8 bases separating them. Germline-derived CDR1 and CDR2 are SQVTM and ANQGSEA. CDR3 sequence reads: CSVEGGHEQYF. CDR3 DNA: TGCAGCGTTGAGGGGGGTCACGAGCAGTACTTC.